Below are 21 T cell receptor beta chains sequenced from a single sample in a study of cytomegalovirus exposure and HLA in healthy donors (dated by TCRdb to 2017 to 2019). Receptor amplification or capture employed the immunoSEQ multiplex PCR assay. A mixture of 60 forward primers for TCR Vbeta segments and 13 reverse primers for TCR Jbeta segments was used in the multiplex PCR. Not all clones reach the TCRdb copy of this immuneACCESS table, which keeps in-frame sequences only. Checked studies attribute under half of the gap to unresolved V genes and leave the rest unexplained. For this sample the table gives 180,000 or so clones, of which over 65% were detected only once. The leading ten clones occupy approximately 1.3% of the sample. Specimen: PBMCs. All receptors derive from a man younger than 30 in good health and CMV-seronegative.

V is TRBV2 and J is TRBJ2-7, with 13 bases lining up with TRBD2. In germline, CDR1 is SNHLY, CDR2 FYNNEI. The CDR3 has 17 amino acids. The J segment lost 1 base and the V segment lost 5 bases, leaving 8 bases of the junction unmatched. The CDR3 here is CASSSGLAGFQSYEQYF. The CDR3 bases are TGTGCCAGCAGTTCGGGACTAGCGGGGTTTCAATCCTACGAGCAGTACTTC. Based on the CDR3 plus reference TRBV2 and TRBJ2-7, the full variable domain is EPEVTQTPSHQVTQMGQEVILRCVPISNHLYFYWYRQILGQKVEFLVSFYNNEISEKSEIFDDQFSVERPDGSNFTLKIRSTKLEDSAMYFCASSSGLAGFQSYEQYFGPGTRLTVT.

This clone occurred a few times. The chain is built from TRBV6-5 and TRBJ1-1, with D possibly being TRBD1 (5 bases). Trimming cost V 5 bases and J 8 bases, with 18 bases left between them. The CDR3 contains 14 residues. CDR1 is MNHEY, CDR2 SVGAGI, per germline. The CDR3 DNA is TGTGCCAGCAGTGAAGTTACAAGGCGGGGGGAAGCTTTCTTT. This translates into CASSEVTRRGEAFF.

The rearrangement links TRBV29-1 to TRBJ2-1; 9 bases agree with TRBD1. Germline V gene sequence: CDR1 SQVTM, CDR2 ANQGSEA. The CDR3 spans 9 residues. The CDR3 protein is CRPGQGMFF. Here the CDR3 DNA reads TGCAGACCCGGACAGGGGATGTTCTTC.

This chain uses TRBV6-5 with TRBJ2-2; perhaps TRBD2 as D (6 bases). V was clipped by 6 bases and J by 1 base, with 12 bases between them. There are 15 residues in the CDR3. Germline V gene data show CDR1 as MNHEY and CDR2 as SVGAGI. The CDR3 nucleotides are TGTGCCAGCAGACCGTACGGGGGGAACACCGGGGAGCTGTTTTTT. This codes for CASRPYGGNTGELFF.

This chain connects TRBV9 to TRBJ1-1, with a weak D call TRBD1 (5 bases). CDR3 length equals 17 residues. Trimming stripped 4 bases from V and 4 bases from J, with 23 bases between. CDR1 SGDLS and CDR2 YYNGEE come from the germline V gene. For the CDR3, the DNA is TGTGCCAGCAGCTCGGGACTGCAGGCGAGTGGGGGCACTGAAGCTTTCTTT. Amino acid sequence: CASSSGLQASGGTEAFF.

The chain uses TRBV7-2 and TRBJ1-1, with TRBD1 as a possible D gene (6 bases). The CDR3 consists of 19 residues. Germline V gene lookup returns CDR1 SGHTA and CDR2 FQGNSA. Trimming cost V 2 bases and J 11 bases, with 33 bases left between them. In DNA, the CDR3 is TGTGCCAGCAGCTTAAGGTACGAGGGGGGGCGGTTGGACCGGGGGAGGGCTTTCTTT. This codes for CASSLRYEGGRLDRGRAFF.

The V and J genes are TRBV29-1 and TRBJ2-1, with 7 bases lining up with TRBD2. Germline V lookup: CDR1 SQVTM, CDR2 ANQGSEA. The CDR3 runs 13 residues. Trimming cost V 4 bases and J 8 bases; bases outside gene matches: 8. The CDR3 DNA reads TGCAGCGTTGCACGCGGGAGCAGGGATGAGCAGTTCTTC. As protein: CSVARGSRDEQFF.

The chain has TRBV11-2 and TRBJ2-4, with TRBD2 matching over 10 bases. From germline, CDR1 is SGHAT and CDR2 FQNNGV. V dropped 5 bases and J dropped 8; count of bases not matched to a gene: 12. The CDR3 loop spans 16 amino acids. The CDR3 sequence is CASSPLKAGGADIQYF. The CDR3 region has the DNA TGTGCCAGCAGCCCACTCAAAGCGGGAGGGGCCGACATTCAGTACTTC.

This clone was seen just once. The missing conserved phenylalanine or tryptophan at the end of this CDR3 makes a read error likely. The DNA is omitted, as the CDR3 cannot be located on it reliably, and the CDR3 follows TCRdb's listing. The chain has TRBV10-3 and TRBJ2-7; the table names TRBD2, a call not compared with the DNA. Looked up from germline, CDR1 is ENHRY and CDR2 is SYGVKD. The CDR3 spans 14 residues, counting both ends. CDR3 protein: CAISESPSGRAISL.

CDR3 DNA sequence: TGTGCCAGCAGTTTACAGGCGACCCTGAGCTCCTACGAGCAGTACTTC. It specifies CASSLQATLSSYEQYF. The rearrangement uses TRBV27 and TRBJ2-7; D is unresolved. Germline CDR1 and CDR2: MNHEY and SMNVEV (reference sequence). The CDR3 totals 16 residues. V was clipped by 2 bases and J by 0 bases, with 14 bases between them.

The rearrangement links TRBV18 to TRBJ2-5, with D possibly TRBD1 on 6 matching bases. With 9 bases removed from V and 2 bases from J, the gap between germline ends came to 10 bases. CDR1 and CDR2 from the germline V gene are KGHSH and LQKENI. This CDR3 comprises 12 residues. The CDR3 DNA reads as TGTGCCAGTACCGGACAGCAAGAGACCCAGTACTTC. Encoded protein: CASTGQQETQYF.

This clone appeared a few times. V usage is TRBV9 and J usage is TRBJ2-1; 9 nucleotides agree with TRBD1. From germline, CDR1 is SGDLS and CDR2 YYNGEE. The trim removed 3 bases at V and 3 bases at J, leaving 4 bases unmatched. The CDR3 is 15 amino acids. In DNA form, the CDR3 reads TGTGCCAGCAGCGAGTACAGGGGGCTCTACAATGAGCAGTTCTTC. Its translation is CASSEYRGLYNEQFF.

Of note for this clone: Other DNA sequences in this sample translate to the same CDR3. The chain has TRBV5-4 and TRBJ2-3, with 8 nucleotides matching TRBD1. In germline, CDR1 is SGHNT, CDR2 YYREEE (reference sequence). J gave up 1 base and V 5 bases, and 12 bases lay outside the gene matches. This CDR3 contains 17 residues. The CDR3 DNA sequence: TGTGCCAGCAGTTGGAAGAGGACAGGGTTGGGCACAGATACGCAGTATTTT. Amino acid sequence: CASSWKRTGLGTDTQYF.

The rearrangement links TRBV5-1 to TRBJ2-1, with 14 bases fitting TRBD2. The CDR3 consists of 18 residues. Germline CDR1 is SGHRS and CDR2 is YFSETQ. Germline trimming cut 5 bases from V and 0 bases from J; bases unmatched to any gene: 7. The CDR3 coding sequence is TGCGCCAGCAGGATCGTCGGACTAGCGGGGGGCTCCTACAATGAGCAGTTCTTC. Encoded protein: CASRIVGLAGGSYNEQFF. The variable domain in full, with the rest retrieved from reference TRBV5-1 and TRBJ2-1, is KAGVTQTPRYLIKTRGQQVTLSCSPISGHRSVSWYQQTPGQGLQFLFEYFSETQRNKGNFPGRFSGRQFSNSRSEMNVSTLELGDSALYLCASRIVGLAGGSYNEQFFGPGTRLTVL.

The V and J genes are TRBV2 and TRBJ1-1, with 10 nucleotides matching TRBD1. This CDR3 is 15 amino acids long. Germline lookup yields CDR1 SNHLY and CDR2 FYNNEI. The ends lost 8 bases at V and 5 bases at J; junction bases unmatched: 11. The DNA for the CDR3 is TGTGCCAGCCGCCGGGACAGGGGTTTCCAAACTGAAGCTTTCTTT. This encodes CASRRDRGFQTEAFF.

The rearrangement uses TRBV4-2 and TRBJ2-6, with 9 bases lining up with TRBD1. The V and J ends lost 2 bases and 2 bases, in that order; junction bases with no gene match: 1. Germline assignment: CDR1 LGHNA and CDR2 YNFKEQ. This CDR3 has 16 residues. The CDR3 protein is CASSQWDRAGANVLTF. For the CDR3, the DNA is TGTGCCAGCAGCCAATGGGACAGGGCTGGGGCCAACGTCCTGACTTTC.

The chain joins TRBV7-2 to TRBJ2-3; D gene ambiguous. This CDR3 spans 16 amino acids. Germline loops: CDR1 SGHTA, CDR2 FQGNSA. The V gene lost 7 bases and the J gene lost 0 bases, with 17 bases spanning the gap. The CDR3 DNA sequence: TGTGCCAGCACCAACGCTAGAGCCACTAGCACAGATACGCAGTATTTT. Protein: CASTNARATSTDTQYF. The full variable domain, completed using reference TRBV7-2 and TRBJ2-3, is GAGVSQSPSNKVTEKGKDVELRCDPISGHTALYWYRQSLGQGLEFLIYFQGNSAPDKSGLPSDRFSAERTGGSVSTLTIQRTQQEDSAVYLCASTNARATSTDTQYFGPGTRLTVL.

The V call is TRBV6-6, the J call TRBJ2-7, with 12 bases aligning to TRBD2. From germline, CDR1 is MNHNY and CDR2 SVGAGI (reference sequence). After removal of 5 bases from V and 3 bases from J, the junction contained 5 bases not matched to a gene. The CDR3 is 15 amino acids. CDR3 nucleotides: TGTGCCAGCAGTGAGACTAGCGGGAGACTCTACGAGCAGTACTTC. Translated: CASSETSGRLYEQYF.

The gene calls are TRBV9 and TRBJ2-2; 8 nucleotides match TRBD2. There are 16 residues in the CDR3. With V trimmed by 0 bases and J by 0 bases, 1 base remained unmatched. Germline CDR1 is SGDLS and CDR2 is YYNGEE. The CDR3 is CASSVGGRSNTGELFF. CDR3 coding DNA: TGTGCCAGCAGCGTAGGCGGGAGGTCGAACACCGGGGAGCTGTTTTTT.

This rearrangement joins TRBV4-3 to TRBJ2-1; D is possibly TRBD2 (6 bases). CDR1 is LGHNA and CDR2 is YSLEER in the germline V gene. V lost 3 bases to trimming and J lost 5 bases, with 14 bases between them. The CDR3 is made up of 15 amino acids. Written as DNA, the CDR3 is TGCGCCAGCAGCCATGCTTGGAGGGGAGACAATGAGCAGTTCTTC. This gives the protein CASSHAWRGDNEQFF.

The genes are TRBV1 and TRBJ2-1; the table calls TRBD2, which could not be checked here. TRBV1 is a documented pseudogene. The CDR3 loop spans 16 amino acids. The CDR3 reads CTSSPTLAGADNEQFF. DNA of the CDR3: TGCACCAGCAGCCCGACCCTAGCGGGAGCGGATAATGAGCAGTTCTTC.